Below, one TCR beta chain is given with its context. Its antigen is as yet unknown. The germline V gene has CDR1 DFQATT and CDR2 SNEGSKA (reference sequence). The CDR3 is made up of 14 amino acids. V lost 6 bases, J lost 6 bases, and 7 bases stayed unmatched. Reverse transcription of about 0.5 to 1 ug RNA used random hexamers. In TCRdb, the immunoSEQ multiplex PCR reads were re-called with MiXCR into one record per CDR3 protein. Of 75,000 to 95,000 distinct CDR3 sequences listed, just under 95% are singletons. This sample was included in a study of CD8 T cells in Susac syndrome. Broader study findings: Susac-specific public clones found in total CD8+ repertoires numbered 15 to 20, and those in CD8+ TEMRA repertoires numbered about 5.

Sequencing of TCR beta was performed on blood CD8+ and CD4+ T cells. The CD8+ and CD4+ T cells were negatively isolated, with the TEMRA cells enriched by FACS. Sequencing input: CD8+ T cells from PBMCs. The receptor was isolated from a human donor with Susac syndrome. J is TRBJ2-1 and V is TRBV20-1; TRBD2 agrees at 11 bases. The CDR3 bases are TGCAGTGCCGTACTAGCGGGAGCTAGCAATGAGCAGTTCTTC. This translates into CSAVLAGASNEQFF.